The 29 T cell receptor beta chains below were found in one sample sequenced in a study of immune evolution from preneoplasia to lung adenocarcinoma. Method: immunoSEQ multiplex PCR; TCRdb's copy keeps in-frame clones and lacks some. The sample shows about 3,400 clones, 80% of them seen only once. The sample was FFPE lung adenocarcinoma in situ tissue. The receptors were gathered from a person between 65 and 80 years old with lung adenocarcinoma.

The chain has TRBV11-3 and TRBJ2-5; possible D gene TRBD1, 6 bases. The assigned J gene may be wrong: the sequence end matches TRBJ2-7 better. Germline V gene sequence: CDR1 SGHNT, CDR2 YENEEA. The CDR3 consists of 13 residues. The DNA of the CDR3 is TGTGCCAGCAGCCCAAGGCCAGGGGCCGAGCAGTACTTC. As protein: CASSPRPGAEQYF.

V and J are TRBV5-6 and TRBJ2-1; 10 bases line up with TRBD2. V was pared by 3 bases and J by 5 bases, with 5 bases of the junction left unmatched. Germline V gene sequence: CDR1 SGHDT, CDR2 YYEEEE. The CDR3 contains 15 residues. For the CDR3, the DNA is TGTGCCAGCAGCTCCACGGGACTAGCGAACAATGAGCAGTTCTTC. This sequence encodes CASSSTGLANNEQFF.

V is TRBV11-1 and J is TRBJ2-1; 7 bases are shared with TRBD2. The CDR3 covers 15 residues. Germline-derived CDR1 and CDR2 are SGHAT and FQDESV (reference sequence). V dropped 5 bases and J dropped 4; count of bases not matched to a gene: 8. The CDR3 region has the DNA TGTGCCAGCAGCCGGCCGACTAGCCCTTACAATGAGCAGTTCTTC. Encoded protein: CASSRPTSPYNEQFF. Full variable domain (outside the CDR3, taken from reference TRBV11-1 and TRBJ2-1): EAEVAQSPRYKITEKSQAVAFWCDPISGHATLYWYRQILGQGPELLVQFQDESVVDDSQLPKDRFSAERLKGVDSTLKIQPAELGDSAMYLCASSRPTSPYNEQFFGPGTRLTVL.

This clone was seen a handful of times. V is TRBV4-1 and J is TRBJ1-2; D is ambiguous. The CDR3 runs to 14 residues. Germline V gene data show CDR1 as MGHRA and CDR2 as YSYEKL. The V and J ends lost 0 bases and 7 bases respectively, with 12 bases between them. CDR3 protein: CASSQDTGMSGYTF. The CDR3 coding sequence is TGCGCCAGCAGCCAAGATACGGGAATGAGTGGCTACACCTTC.

The CDR3 bases are TGTGCCACCAGCAGAACCCAACTAGGGGGTCGGTATGAGCAGTTCTTC. Translated, it gives CATSRTQLGGRYEQFF. The chain uses TRBV15 and TRBJ2-1, with a possible D match to TRBD1 (6 bases). In germline, CDR1 is LNHNV, CDR2 YYDKDF (reference sequence). With 2 bases removed from V and 8 bases from J, the gap between germline ends came to 19 bases. This CDR3 has 16 amino acids. The whole variable domain, remainder taken from reference TRBV15 and TRBJ2-1, is DAMVIQNPRYQVTQFGKPVTLSCSQTLNHNVMYWYQQKSSQAPKLLFHYYDKDFNNEADTPDNFQSRRPNTSFCFLDIRSPGLGDTAMYLCATSRTQLGGRYEQFFGPGTRLTVL.

This chain links TRBV6-4 with TRBJ2-7; D might be TRBD1 (6 bases). Trimming pared 7 bases from V and 0 bases from J, leaving 13 bases between. Germline assignment: CDR1 MRHNA and CDR2 SNTAGT. This CDR3 has 14 residues. The CDR3 here is CASKRTAFSYEQYF. The CDR3 region has the DNA TGTGCCAGCAAGCGGACAGCATTCTCCTACGAGCAGTACTTC.

This chain connects TRBV5-1 to TRBJ2-5; D is ambiguous. V was trimmed by 4 bases and J by 5 bases, leaving 9 bases between them. The CDR3 has 12 amino acids. Looked up from germline, CDR1 is SGHRS and CDR2 is YFSETQ. For the CDR3, the DNA is TGCGCCAGCAGCAGTATAGGGGAGACCCAGTACTTC. This sequence encodes CASSSIGETQYF.

Written as DNA, the CDR3 is TGCAGCGTTGAACTTAACGGAAGCTCCTACAATGAGCAGTTCTTC. This encodes CSVELNGSSYNEQFF. The chain uses TRBV29-1 and TRBJ2-1; D is unclear. V was cut by 2 bases and J by 0 bases, with 11 bases left in between. The CDR3 is 15 residues long. Germline-derived CDR1 and CDR2 are SQVTM and ANQGSEA.

The chain joins TRBV7-9 to TRBJ1-1; the D gene is possibly TRBD1 (5 bases). The CDR3 has 13 amino acids. In germline, CDR1 is SEHNR, CDR2 FQNEAQ (reference sequence). Trimming cost V 7 bases and J 8 bases, with 17 bases left between them. CDR3 protein: CASTETGEQEAFF. The DNA for the CDR3 is TGTGCCAGCACCGAAACGGGGGAACAGGAAGCTTTCTTT.

V and J are TRBV30 and TRBJ2-2; D unresolved. Germline CDR1 GTSNPN, CDR2 SVGIG (reference sequence). CDR3 size: 14 residues. The germline V and J ends were trimmed by 0 bases and 3 bases, with 8 bases remaining between them. The DNA of the CDR3 is TGTGCCTGGAGTGTTACGCTGCACACCGGGGAGCTGTTTTTT. It specifies CAWSVTLHTGELFF.

This chain connects TRBV2 to TRBJ1-1; D is perhaps TRBD1 (5 bases). Trimming stripped 5 bases from V and 8 bases from J, with 15 bases between. The CDR3 is made up of 13 amino acids. Germline-derived CDR1 and CDR2 are SNHLY and FYNNEI. The CDR3 loop reads CASSLDGTREAFF. The CDR3 coding sequence is TGTGCCAGCAGTCTGGACGGGACCAGGGAAGCTTTCTTT.

This clone was seen just once. This chain joins TRBV27 and TRBJ2-7, with 9 bases matching TRBD1. J was trimmed by 4 bases and V by 5 bases; bases with no gene match: 15. Germline-derived CDR1 and CDR2 are MNHEY and SMNVEV (reference sequence). This CDR3 has 17 amino acids. CDR3 sequence reads: CASSQNFPGQGGYEQYF. Here the CDR3 DNA reads TGTGCCAGCAGTCAAAACTTCCCGGGACAGGGTGGGTACGAGCAGTACTTC.

The J gene is TRBJ1-3, the V gene TRBV29-1, with D unresolved. CDR3 length: 15 residues. The V end lost 2 bases, the J end lost 0 bases, and 11 bases lay between the germline ends. The germline V gene has CDR1 SQVTM and CDR2 ANQGSEA. The CDR3: CSVERRMASGNTIYF. CDR3 bases: TGCAGCGTTGAAAGGCGAATGGCCTCTGGAAACACCATATATTTT.

The rearrangement joins TRBV18 to TRBJ2-7; weak D call: TRBD1 (6 bases). Per the germline V gene, CDR1 is KGHSH and CDR2 is LQKENI. The V gene lost 3 bases and the J gene lost 3 bases, with 15 bases spanning the gap. CDR3 length: 15 amino acids. The CDR3 region is CASSPERGRGYEQYF. CDR3 coding DNA: TGTGCCAGCTCACCGGAACGGGGCAGGGGCTACGAGCAGTACTTC. The entire variable domain, with the rest obtained from reference TRBV18 and TRBJ2-7, is as follows: NAGVMQNPRHLVRRRGQEARLRCSPMKGHSHVYWYRQLPEEGLKFMVYLQKENIIDESGMPKERFSAEFPKEGPSILRIQQVVRGDSAAYFCASSPERGRGYEQYFGPGTRLTVT.

The chain is built from TRBV5-4 and TRBJ2-1, with TRBD2 matching over 8 bases. The CDR3 totals 13 residues. Per germline, CDR1 SGHNT and CDR2 YYREEE (reference sequence). V shed 7 bases, J shed 8 bases, and the junction held 8 bases outside the gene matches. Written as DNA, the CDR3 is TGTGCCAGCCGGACGGGGGGGCGTCATGAGCAGTTCTTC. Translating gives CASRTGGRHEQFF.

The V and J genes are TRBV7-9 and TRBJ1-2, with D perhaps matching TRBD1 (5 bases). V was pared by 5 bases and J by 8 bases, with 18 bases between. The length of the CDR3 is 14 residues. Germline V gives CDR1 SEHNR, CDR2 FQNEAQ (reference sequence). The CDR3 region has the DNA TGTGCCAGCAGCAGGCAGGGAGGATCGGGCGGCTACACCTTC. Encoded protein: CASSRQGGSGGYTF. The variable domain in full, with the rest retrieved from reference TRBV7-9 and TRBJ1-2, is DTGVSQNPRHKITKRGQNVTFRCDPISEHNRLYWYRQTLGQGPEFLTYFQNEAQLEKSRLLSDRFSAERPKGSFSTLEIQRTEQGDSAMYLCASSRQGGSGGYTFGSGTRLTVV.

This clone showed up just once. V gene TRBV18 combines with J gene TRBJ2-7, with D perhaps given as TRBD1 or TRBD2 (6 bases each). This CDR3 has 13 amino acids. From germline, CDR1 is KGHSH and CDR2 LQKENI. The germline V and J ends were trimmed by 6 bases and 5 bases, with 14 bases remaining between them. In nucleotides, the CDR3 is TGTGCCAGCTCCCCTCGGGGGCTGGACGAGCAGTACTTC. This encodes CASSPRGLDEQYF.

This clone was found a few times. This chain uses TRBV15 with TRBJ1-4; D call uncertain. Germline V gene sequence: CDR1 LNHNV, CDR2 YYDKDF (reference sequence). The V end lost 3 bases, the J end lost 0 bases, and 8 bases lay between the germline ends. This CDR3 contains 15 residues. The CDR3 DNA reads as TGTGCCACCAGCAGCGGGCTAGCAACTAATGAAAAACTGTTTTTT. Amino acids: CATSSGLATNEKLFF.

This rearrangement joins TRBV11-3 to TRBJ2-2; D is undetermined. The V gene lost 3 bases and the J gene lost 5 bases, with 10 bases spanning the gap. The CDR3 consists of 14 residues. CDR1 SGHNT and CDR2 YENEEA come from the germline V gene. CDR3 bases: TGTGCCAGCAGCTTGCCAGACTTGACCGGGGAGCTGTTTTTT. This sequence encodes CASSLPDLTGELFF. The full variable domain, rest sourced from reference TRBV11-3 and TRBJ2-2, is EAGVVQSPRYKIIEKKQPVAFWCNPISGHNTLYWYLQNLGQGPELLIRYENEEAVDDSQLPKDRFSAERLKGVDSTLKIQPAELGDSAVYLCASSLPDLTGELFFGEGSRLTVL.

The chain uses TRBV7-3 and TRBJ2-7; D gene unclear. Looked up from germline, CDR1 is SGHTA and CDR2 is FQGTGA. CDR3 length: 12 residues. V lost 0 bases to trimming and J lost 0 bases, with 0 bases between them. The CDR3 sequence: CASSLTSYEQYF. The CDR3 coding sequence is TGTGCCAGCAGCTTAACCTCCTACGAGCAGTACTTC.

The genes are TRBV21-1 and TRBJ1-4. TRBV21-1 is a pseudogene. The CDR3 covers 19 residues. The CDR3 sequence is CASSSAPLRGGEQFEKLFF. DNA of the CDR3: TGTGCCAGCAGCAGTGCCCCATTGCGCGGCGGGGAGCAATTTGAAAAACTGTTTTTT.

The chain employs TRBV7-3 and TRBJ1-1, with D maybe TRBD1 (6 bases). V lost 5 bases, J lost 4 bases, and 11 bases lay in between. The CDR3 sequence is 13 residues long. Germline lookup yields CDR1 SGHTA and CDR2 FQGTGA. CDR3: CASSPHRATEAFF. CDR3 bases: TGTGCCAGCAGCCCCCACAGGGCCACTGAAGCTTTCTTT.

This clone was recorded a few times. The chain employs TRBV7-6 and TRBJ2-2; weak D call: TRBD2 (5 bases). This CDR3 contains 14 residues. The ends were cut back, 5 bases at V and 5 bases at J, with 12 bases in the middle. The germline gives CDR1 SGHVS, CDR2 FNYEAQ. CDR3 protein: CASSIGGDTGELFF. As DNA, the CDR3 is TGTGCCAGCAGCATCGGAGGTGATACCGGGGAGCTGTTTTTT.

The rearrangement uses TRBV30 and TRBJ1-2, with a tentative D call TRBD1 (5 bases). Per the germline V gene, CDR1 is GTSNPN and CDR2 is SVGIG (reference sequence). V was trimmed by 0 bases and J by 7 bases, leaving 12 bases between them. CDR3 length: 13 residues. CDR3 in DNA: TGTGCCTGGAGTGTGGGGGATACTGGTGGCTACACCTTC. This translates into CAWSVGDTGGYTF.

The chain joins TRBV28 to TRBJ2-1, with D possibly matching TRBD1 (7 bases). The V gene's germline CDR1 is MDHEN and CDR2 SYDVKM. The V gene lost 3 bases and the J gene lost 9 bases, with 15 bases spanning the gap. The length of the CDR3 is 14 residues. CDR3 DNA sequence: TGTGCCAGCAGTTTCAGGGGGGCTCGCAGTGAGCAGTTCTTC. This encodes CASSFRGARSEQFF.

The chain links TRBV7-9 to TRBJ2-2; perhaps TRBD1 as D (6 bases). V lost 0 bases and J lost 4, with 12 bases in between. CDR3 size: 16 residues. The germline gives CDR1 SEHNR, CDR2 FQNEAQ (reference sequence). The DNA of the CDR3 is TGTGCCAGCAGCTTAGCGTCACAGGGCCTCACCGGGGAGCTGTTTTTT. Its protein product is CASSLASQGLTGELFF.

The J gene is TRBJ2-5, the V gene TRBV7-9; D is undetermined. This CDR3 is built from 14 residues. Per germline, CDR1 SEHNR and CDR2 FQNEAQ (reference sequence). Between the trimmed V and J ends, which lost 0 bases and 0 bases, there was a span of 5 bases. The CDR3 loop reads CASSLARHQETQYF. In DNA, the CDR3 is TGTGCCAGCAGCTTAGCGCGACACCAAGAGACCCAGTACTTC.

Points on this clone: Other DNA sequences within the sample encode an identical CDR3. This chain joins TRBV2 and TRBJ1-1; possible D gene TRBD1, 5 bases. This CDR3 has 15 residues. Deletions cut 4 bases from V and 1 base from J, with 13 bases between. CDR1 and CDR2 (germline): SNHLY, FYNNEI. CDR3 sequence: CASSALGLRNTEAFF. CDR3 nucleotides: TGTGCCAGCAGTGCCCTGGGACTCCGGAACACTGAAGCTTTCTTT.

Only one count was recorded for this clone. The chain uses TRBV7-2 and TRBJ2-7; D possibly corresponds to TRBD2 (6 bases). Germline loops: CDR1 SGHTA, CDR2 FQGNSA. V was shortened by 4 bases and J by 6 bases, with 16 bases between the two germline ends. The length of the CDR3 is 14 residues. The DNA for the CDR3 is TGTGCCAGCAGCTCAAGACTAGGGCAAGCCGAGCAGTACTTC. Protein product: CASSSRLGQAEQYF.